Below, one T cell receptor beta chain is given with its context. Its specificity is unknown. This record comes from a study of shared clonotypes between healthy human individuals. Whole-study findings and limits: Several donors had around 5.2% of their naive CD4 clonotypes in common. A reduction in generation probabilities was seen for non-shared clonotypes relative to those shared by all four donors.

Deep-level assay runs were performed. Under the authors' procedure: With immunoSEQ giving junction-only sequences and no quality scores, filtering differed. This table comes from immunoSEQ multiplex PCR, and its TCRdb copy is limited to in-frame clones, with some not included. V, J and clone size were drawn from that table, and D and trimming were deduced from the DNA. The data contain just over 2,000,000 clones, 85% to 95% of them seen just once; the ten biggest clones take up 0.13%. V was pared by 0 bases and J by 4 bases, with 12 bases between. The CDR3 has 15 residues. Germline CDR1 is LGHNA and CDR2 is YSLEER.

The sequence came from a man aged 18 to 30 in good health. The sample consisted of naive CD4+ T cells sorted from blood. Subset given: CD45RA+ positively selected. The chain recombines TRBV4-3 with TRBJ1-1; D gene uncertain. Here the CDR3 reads CASSQEVRGRTEAFF. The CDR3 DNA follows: TGCGCCAGCAGCCAAGAGGTGAGAGGGCGCACTGAAGCTTTCTTT.